The clone carrying this T cell receptor (beta chain) has at least ten counts. This record comes from a study of T cells in Graves' hyperthyroidism and ophthalmopathy. CDR3 length: 13 amino acids. The germline V and J ends were trimmed by 9 bases and 3 bases, with 13 bases remaining between them. CDR1 is KGHDR and CDR2 is SFDVKD in the germline V gene. What was amplified from RNA transcripts were TCR beta CDR3 regions. RT-PCR in the first round (using the HTBI primer set) targeted the TCR CDR3. TCRdb passed the multiplex PCR reads through MiXCR, listing each CDR3 protein once. The data contain 250,000 to 300,000 distinct CDR3 sequences, 12% to 15% of them singletons.

The sequencing sample was made of blood. The chain is built from TRBV24-1 and TRBJ1-1; D call uncertain. The sequence was collected from a woman aged 40 to 55 with Graves' hyperthyroidism. The CDR3 DNA sequence: TGTGCCACCCGCGGGCAGCTGGACACTGAAGCTTTCTTT. It encodes CATRGQLDTEAFF.